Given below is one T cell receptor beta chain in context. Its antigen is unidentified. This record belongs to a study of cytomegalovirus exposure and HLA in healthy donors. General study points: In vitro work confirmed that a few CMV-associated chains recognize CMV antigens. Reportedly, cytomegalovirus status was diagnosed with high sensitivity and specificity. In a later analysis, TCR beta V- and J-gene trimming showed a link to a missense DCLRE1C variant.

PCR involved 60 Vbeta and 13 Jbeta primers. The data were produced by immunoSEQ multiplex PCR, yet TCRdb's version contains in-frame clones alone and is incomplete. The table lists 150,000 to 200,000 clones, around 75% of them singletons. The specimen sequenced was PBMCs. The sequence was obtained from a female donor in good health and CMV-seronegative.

The CDR3 reads CAWSPDRVGQPQHF. The CDR3 DNA is TGTGCCTGGAGTCCCGACAGGGTCGGCCAGCCCCAGCATTTT. This chain joins TRBV30 and TRBJ1-5, with 7 positions matching TRBD1. Germline V gene data show CDR1 as GTSNPN and CDR2 as SVGIG (reference sequence). The CDR3 sequence is 14 residues long. After removal of 2 bases from V and 7 bases from J, the junction contained 8 bases not matched to a gene.